The 22 T cell receptor beta chains reported below all come from one sample, sequenced in a study of blood T cell repertoires in COVID-19. TCRdb keeps only in-frame clones here, not all; method: immunoSEQ multiplex PCR. The sample includes 85,000 to 130,000 clones, around nine tenths of them seen just once. The specimen was peripheral blood. These receptors came from a human donor in a cohort sampled during active COVID-19.

The rearrangement links TRBV13 to TRBJ2-4; 9 bases align to TRBD2. Germline trimming cut 5 bases from V and 3 bases from J; bases unmatched to any gene: 8. The germline CDR1 and CDR2 sequences are PRHDT and FYEKMQ (reference sequence). This CDR3 spans 16 amino acids. As DNA, the CDR3 is TGTGCCAGCAGCCCGCGACTAGCGGTAGACAAAAACATTCAGTACTTC. Its protein is CASSPRLAVDKNIQYF.

The CDR3 nucleotides are TGTGCCACCAGCAGAGACAGGGGTGACAATCAGCCCCAGCATTTT. Translated: CATSRDRGDNQPQHF. The chain joins TRBV15 to TRBJ1-5; D may be TRBD1 (6 bases). Germline V gene sequence: CDR1 LNHNV, CDR2 YYDKDF (reference sequence). Trimming stripped 0 bases from V and 3 bases from J, with 9 bases between. The CDR3 extends over 15 amino acids.

This clone was seen just once. This chain links TRBV19 with TRBJ2-7; no reliable D call. The CDR3 has 12 amino acids. V shed 6 bases and J shed 3 bases, with 9 bases lying between them. CDR1 LNHDA and CDR2 SQIVND come from the germline V gene (reference sequence). The CDR3 reads CASSDAVYEQYF. CDR3 DNA: TGTGCCAGTAGCGACGCGGTCTACGAGCAGTACTTC.

The CDR3 DNA follows: TGTGCCAGCAGCTTAGGGCCCGGGAGCTCCTACAATGAGCAGTTCTTC. Its translation is CASSLGPGSSYNEQFF. The chain links TRBV11-2 to TRBJ2-1; a possible D gene is TRBD2 (6 bases). The CDR3 runs to 16 residues. V lost 1 base and J lost 0, with 10 bases in between. Germline loops: CDR1 SGHAT, CDR2 FQNNGV.

V gene TRBV27 combines with J gene TRBJ2-1, with 12 bases identical to TRBD2. The CDR3 runs to 16 residues. V lost 3 bases, J lost 9 bases, and 9 bases stayed unmatched. Germline lookup yields CDR1 MNHEY and CDR2 SMNVEV (reference sequence). CDR3 DNA: TGTGCCAGCAGTTTTATTTTCCGGACTAGCGGGACTGAGCAGTTCTTC. Its translation is CASSFIFRTSGTEQFF.

This clone came up once. The J gene is TRBJ2-5, the V gene TRBV19; no clear D gene. Between the trimmed V and J ends, which lost 8 bases and 3 bases, there was a span of 10 bases. This CDR3 spans 12 amino acids. The germline gives CDR1 LNHDA, CDR2 SQIVND (reference sequence). CDR3 nucleotide sequence: TGTGCCAGTGGGTCAGGCAAAGAGACCCAGTACTTC. Protein sequence: CASGSGKETQYF.

CDR3 sequence (DNA): TGTGCCAGCAGCACCACGGGGGGGGGAGCTCTCAACGAGCAGTACTTC. As protein: CASSTTGGGALNEQYF. J is TRBJ2-7 and V is TRBV7-9, with 8 bases lining up with TRBD2. The CDR3 contains 16 residues. After removal of 5 bases from V and 5 bases from J, the junction contained 14 bases not matched to a gene. Per the germline V gene, CDR1 is SEHNR and CDR2 is FQNEAQ (reference sequence).

The chain has TRBV5-4 and TRBJ2-1; 9 bases agree with TRBD2. Per germline, CDR1 SGHNT and CDR2 YYREEE (reference sequence). The trim removed 7 bases at V and 8 bases at J, leaving 10 bases unmatched. The CDR3 has 14 residues. CDR3 sequence: CASGGAGGPHEQFF. Here the CDR3 DNA reads TGTGCCAGCGGAGGGGCGGGGGGGCCTCATGAGCAGTTCTTC.

The gene calls are TRBV6-5 and TRBJ2-5, with D perhaps TRBD1 (5 bases). Germline V gene sequence: CDR1 MNHEY, CDR2 SVGAGI. This CDR3 is built from 14 residues. Trimming cost V 8 bases and J 2 bases, with 15 bases left between them. The CDR3 nucleotides read TGTGCCAGCGATGGGGCGCCACCTCAAGAGACCCAGTACTTC. It encodes CASDGAPPQETQYF.

V is TRBV5-1 and J is TRBJ1-4, with unresolved D. V dropped 0 bases and J dropped 4 bases, with 7 bases sitting between them. The CDR3 runs 14 residues. Germline assignment: CDR1 SGHRS and CDR2 YFSETQ. CDR3: CASSLGGLNEKLFF. The CDR3 DNA reads as TGCGCCAGCAGCTTGGGCGGCCTTAATGAAAAACTGTTTTTT.

This rearrangement joins TRBV10-3 to TRBJ1-2, with D tentatively TRBD1 (6 bases). Germline values: CDR1 ENHRY, CDR2 SYGVKD. Trimming pared 3 bases from V and 8 bases from J, leaving 22 bases between. The CDR3 extends over 16 amino acids. CDR3 nucleotides: TGTGCCATCAGTGAAGTCCGACTGACAGGCTCGGAGGGCTACACCTTC. It translates to CAISEVRLTGSEGYTF.

The chain combines TRBV6-1 with TRBJ1-6; D uncertain. The CDR3 spans 14 residues. CDR1 is MNHNS and CDR2 is SASEGT in the germline V gene. The ends were cut back, 1 base at V and 6 bases at J, with 7 bases in the middle. The CDR3 region has the DNA TGTGCCAGCAGTGAAGTAACAGTTAATTCACCCCTCCACTTT. This encodes CASSEVTVNSPLHF.

This chain links TRBV14 with TRBJ1-3; D is possibly TRBD1 (6 bases). Germline-derived CDR1 and CDR2 are SGHDN and FVKESK. Trimming removed 0 bases from V and 8 bases from J, with 8 bases in between. CDR3 length: 13 residues. CDR3 loop: CASSQDQGHTIYF. CDR3 sequence (DNA): TGTGCCAGCAGCCAAGATCAGGGGCACACCATATATTTT.

The chain has TRBV30 and TRBJ1-1, with a tentative D call TRBD1 (5 bases). Germline CDR1 GTSNPN, CDR2 SVGIG (reference sequence). CDR3 length: 11 amino acids. V dropped 0 bases and J dropped 10 bases, with 9 bases sitting between them. CDR3 loop: CAWSVGVRAFF. The CDR3 region has the DNA TGTGCCTGGAGTGTAGGGGTTAGAGCTTTCTTT. Variable domain in full (rest from reference TRBV30 and TRBJ1-1): SQTIHQWPATLVQPVGSPLSLECTVEGTSNPNLYWYRQAAGRGLQLLFYSVGIGQISSEVPQNLSASRPQDRQFILSSKKLLLSDSGFYLCAWSVGVRAFFGQGTRLTVV.

The rearrangement joins TRBV15 to TRBJ2-2, with unresolved D. V lost 5 bases and J 2 bases, leaving 15 bases between the germline ends. The germline V gene has CDR1 LNHNV and CDR2 YYDKDF (reference sequence). The CDR3 has 16 amino acids. The CDR3 nucleotides read TGTGCCACCAGCCCTCATGGGCAAATCAACACCGGGGAGCTGTTTTTT. Residues: CATSPHGQINTGELFF.

The V call is TRBV30, the J call TRBJ1-2; D is possibly TRBD1 (5 bases). V dropped 3 bases and J dropped 4 bases, with 15 bases sitting between them. CDR3 length: 14 residues. Germline-derived CDR1 and CDR2 are GTSNPN and SVGIG (reference sequence). CDR3 residues: CAWSPRVHSYGYTF. As DNA, the CDR3 is TGTGCCTGGAGCCCCAGGGTTCACTCCTATGGCTACACCTTC.

CDR3 amino acids: CATHSYTEAFF. The CDR3 DNA follows: TGTGCCACCCACAGTTACACTGAAGCTTTCTTT. The chain couples TRBV28 to TRBJ1-1; D remains unclear. The CDR3 has 11 residues. CDR1 is MDHEN and CDR2 is SYDVKM in the germline V gene. V lost 10 bases to trimming and J lost 3 bases, with 9 bases between them.

The gene calls are TRBV7-2 and TRBJ1-6; a possible D gene is TRBD1 (5 bases). Trimming left V 5 bases short and J 5 bases short, with 13 bases between. The CDR3 runs to 15 residues. The germline V gene has CDR1 SGHTA and CDR2 FQGNSA. Written as DNA, the CDR3 is TGTGCCAGCAGCGAACAGGAATTGGATAATTCACCCCTCCACTTT. Translated: CASSEQELDNSPLHF. The full variable domain, rest sourced from reference TRBV7-2 and TRBJ1-6, is GAGVSQSPSNKVTEKGKDVELRCDPISGHTALYWYRQSLGQGLEFLIYFQGNSAPDKSGLPSDRFSAERTGGSVSTLTIQRTQQEDSAVYLCASSEQELDNSPLHFGNGTRLTVT.

The chain carries TRBV18 and TRBJ2-6, with TRBD1 matching over 7 bases. The CDR3 has 15 amino acids. V was clipped by 5 bases and J by 2 bases; unmatched bases: 3. Germline CDR1 reads KGHSH; CDR2 reads LQKENI. CDR3 nucleotide sequence: TGTGCCAGCTCAGCTGACAGGGCTGGGGCCAACGTCCTGACTTTC. It specifies CASSADRAGANVLTF.

V gene TRBV6-5 combines with J gene TRBJ1-2; D ambiguous. This CDR3 contains 12 residues. With 4 bases removed from V and 5 bases from J, the gap between germline ends came to 8 bases. Per germline, CDR1 MNHEY and CDR2 SVGAGI. CDR3 in amino acids: CASSSGSYGYTF. The CDR3 DNA reads as TGTGCCAGCAGTTCAGGCTCATATGGCTACACCTTC.

The rearrangement joins TRBV30 to TRBJ2-3; the D is unclear. From germline, CDR1 is GTSNPN and CDR2 SVGIG (reference sequence). With 0 bases removed from V and 3 bases from J, the gap between germline ends came to 4 bases. This CDR3 spans 12 amino acids. CDR3 in amino acids: CAWSVITDTQYF. The DNA for the CDR3 is TGTGCCTGGAGTGTTATTACAGATACGCAGTATTTT.

The chain is built from TRBV3-1 (or the pseudogene TRBV3-2) and TRBJ1-3, with D hard to call. There are 13 residues in the CDR3. CDR1 is LGHDT and CDR2 is YNNKEL in the germline V gene (reference sequence). Trimming shortened V by 4 bases and J by 2 bases, and 6 bases separated the two germline ends. The CDR3 loop reads CASSRAAGNTIYF. In DNA form, the CDR3 reads TGTGCCAGCAGCCGGGCCGCTGGAAACACCATATATTTT.